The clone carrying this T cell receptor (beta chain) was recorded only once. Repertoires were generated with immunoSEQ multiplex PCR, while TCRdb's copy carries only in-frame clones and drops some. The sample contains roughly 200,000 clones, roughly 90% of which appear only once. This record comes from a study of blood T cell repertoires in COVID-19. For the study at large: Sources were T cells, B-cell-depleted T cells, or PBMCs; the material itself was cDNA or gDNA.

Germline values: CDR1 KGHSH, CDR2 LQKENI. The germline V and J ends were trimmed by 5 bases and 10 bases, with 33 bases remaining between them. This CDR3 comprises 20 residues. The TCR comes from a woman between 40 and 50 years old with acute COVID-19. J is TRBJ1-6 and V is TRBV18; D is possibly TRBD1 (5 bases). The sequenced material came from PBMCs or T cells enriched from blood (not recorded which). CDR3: CASSSLVYRSSLLNWSPLHF. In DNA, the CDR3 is TGTGCCAGCTCATCCCTGGTCTACAGGTCATCTCTACTGAATTGGTCACCCCTCCACTTT.